The TCR beta chain described here comes from a study of CDR3 diversity in severe acne. TCRdb passed the PCR reads through MiXCR, listing each CDR3 protein once. Counted here are around 100,000 distinct CDR3 sequences, 51% occurring once; the ten biggest clones make up roughly an eighth. The CDR3 totals 13 residues. Germline V lookup: CDR1 MNHNS, CDR2 SASEGT. V shed 4 bases and J shed 1 base, with 5 bases lying between them. Sequenced material: blood. The sequence derives from a male donor with acne. The chain carries TRBV6-1 and TRBJ1-5; no definite D call. The CDR3 sequence: CASSGESNQPQHF. CDR3 DNA: TGTGCCAGCAGTGGAGAGAGCAATCAGCCCCAGCATTTT.